The entry below describes one TCR beta chain. Its target is unknown. This sample is part of a study of T cell repertoires in cytomegalovirus infection. CDR1 and CDR2 (germline): MNHNS, SASEGT. This CDR3 comprises 14 residues. The V end lost 10 bases, the J end lost 5 bases, and 18 bases lay between the germline ends. Each CDR3 protein gets one entry after TCRdb re-called the reads with MiXCR. This sample has hundreds of thousands of distinct CDR3 sequences, with 31% found just once. The source was cultured CD8+ T cells from PBMCs, collected from culture after CMV antigen stimulation. This rearrangement joins TRBV6-1 to TRBJ1-5, with D uncertain. The clonotype originates from a human donor in good health (CMV status not recorded). Some clones in this sample may be carry-over from other donors' samples. Here the CDR3 reads CAIVGPGPHQPQHF. The CDR3 DNA follows: TGTGCCATAGTGGGCCCCGGGCCTCATCAGCCCCAGCATTTT.